This is a list of T cell receptor beta chains from one sample in a study of neurological immune-mediated disorders. TCRdb passed the 5' RACE reads through MiXCR, listing each CDR3 protein once. Of about 82,000 distinct CDR3 sequences listed, 2.5% to 3% are singletons. The sample was PBMCs. The receptor source for this set is a woman under 40 with multiple sclerosis. Both conserved end residues are part of each CDR3. The D gene is left open where the match is weak. Only part of the rows carry a size: once, few, many, or a class if the clone is expanded.

abundance	d_gene	v_gene	j_gene	CDR3aa	CDR3nt
many	TRBD2	TRBV20-1	TRBJ2-1	CSARTSGSYNEQFF	TGCAGTGCGCGGACTAGCGGGAGTTACAATGAGCAGTTCTTC
many	TRBD1	TRBV7-2	TRBJ1-5	CASGENRGMGQPQHF	TGTGCCAGCGGTGAGAACAGGGGGATGGGTCAGCCCCAGCATTTT
many	-	TRBV20-1	TRBJ2-3	CSASEPRTADTQYF	TGCAGTGCTAGCGAACCCAGGACAGCAGATACGCAGTATTTT
many	-	TRBV3-1	TRBJ2-7	CASSWEPRLEQYF	TGTGCCAGCAGCTGGGAGCCGCGACTCGAGCAGTACTTC
-	-	TRBV7-2	TRBJ1-1	CANSLEYYTEAFF	TGTGCCAACAGCTTAGAATATTATACTGAAGCTTTCTTT
many	-	TRBV29-1	TRBJ1-2	CSVEEVAGVGGYGYTF	TGCAGCGTTGAAGAGGTGGCAGGGGTAGGAGGCTATGGCTACACCTTC
many	-	TRBV29-1	TRBJ2-5	CSVGQNFAETQYF	TGCAGCGTTGGACAGAATTTTGCCGAGACCCAGTACTTC
many	-	TRBV20-1	TRBJ1-4	CSAPPGRFGEKLFF	TGCAGTGCTCCACCCGGCCGCTTCGGCGAAAAACTGTTTTTT
many	TRBD1	TRBV20-1	TRBJ2-5	CSAVHHQGAGVGETQYF	TGCAGTGCCGTTCACCATCAGGGGGCGGGTGTCGGAGAGACCCAGTACTTC
many	-	TRBV11-2	TRBJ2-4	CASSLDLLQGNIQYF	TGTGCCAGCAGCTTAGATCTTCTACAGGGAAACATTCAGTACTTC
many	-	TRBV12-3/TRBV12-4	TRBJ2-2	CASSLGSFTGELFF	TGTGCCAGCAGTTTAGGGAGTTTCACCGGGGAGCTGTTTTTT
many	-	TRBV29-1	TRBJ2-1	CSVEGGGGYNEQFF	TGCAGCGTTGAAGGCGGGGGCGGCTACAATGAGCAGTTCTTC
many	-	TRBV13	TRBJ2-7	CASSPGGTPYEQYF	TGTGCCAGCAGCCCCGGCGGGACACCGTACGAGCAGTACTTC
many	TRBD1	TRBV9	TRBJ2-5	CASSVVGQSQTQYF	TGTGCCAGCAGCGTAGTGGGACAGTCGCAGACCCAGTACTTC
many	-	TRBV9	TRBJ2-7	CASSVDEGPYEQYF	TGTGCCAGCAGCGTAGATGAGGGTCCCTACGAGCAGTACTTC
many	TRBD1	TRBV18	TRBJ2-1	CASSLGQGLDEQFF	TGTGCCAGCTCACTTGGACAGGGCCTGGATGAGCAGTTCTTC
many	-	TRBV27	TRBJ1-1	CASSSTRNTEAFF	TGTGCCAGCAGTTCTACAAGGAACACTGAAGCTTTCTTT
many	TRBD1	TRBV25-1	TRBJ2-5	CASSQGDRAPEETQYF	TGTGCCAGCAGTCAGGGGGACAGGGCGCCCGAAGAGACCCAGTACTTC
many	-	TRBV3-1	TRBJ2-3	CASSQSGPRGTQYF	TGTGCCAGCAGCCAATCGGGCCCACGTGGTACGCAGTATTTT
many	-	TRBV10-2	TRBJ1-1	CASSVGGGPEAFF	TGCGCCAGCAGTGTGGGGGGCGGACCTGAAGCTTTCTTT
-	TRBD1	TRBV6-5	TRBJ2-1	CASTRQGLGGSYNEQFF	TGTGCCAGCACTAGACAGGGGCTAGGGGGATCCTACAATGAGCAGTTCTTC
many	-	TRBV11-2	TRBJ2-7	CASSWTDGYEQYF	TGTGCCAGCAGCTGGACAGATGGCTACGAGCAGTACTTC
many	-	TRBV20-1	TRBJ2-5	CSAVLLASQTQYF	TGCAGTGCTGTACTACTAGCCTCTCAGACCCAGTACTTC
many	TRBD1	TRBV6-5	TRBJ1-4	CASSLNGQGHEKLFF	TGTGCCAGCAGTTTAAATGGACAGGGGCATGAAAAACTGTTTTTT
many	TRBD2	TRBV6-2/TRBV6-3	TRBJ2-5	CASSYRPPISGTSDPAQYF	TGTGCCAGCAGTTACCGTCCTCCAATCTCCGGGACTAGCGATCCGGCCCAGTACTTC
many	-	TRBV7-8	TRBJ2-3	CASSLALATQYF	TGTGCCAGCAGCTTAGCGCTCGCTACGCAGTATTTT
-	-	TRBV28	TRBJ2-7	CATQTASYEQYF	TGTGCCACCCAGACGGCCTCCTACGAACAGTACTTC
-	-	TRBV11-3	TRBJ2-1	CASSLREDNEQFF	TGTGCCAGCAGCTTAAGAGAGGACAATGAGCAGTTCTTC
many	-	TRBV7-9	TRBJ1-2	CASSPRVSNYGYTF	TGTGCCAGCAGCCCCAGGGTCTCTAACTATGGCTACACCTTC
many	TRBD1	TRBV5-6	TRBJ2-1	CASRRDRYNEQFF	TGTGCCAGCAGAAGGGACAGGTACAATGAGCAGTTCTTC
many	-	TRBV27	TRBJ2-3	CASSIHQGKGDDTQYF	TGTGCCAGCAGTATCCATCAGGGGAAGGGTGATGATACGCAGTATTTT
many	TRBD1	TRBV11-2	TRBJ2-3	CASSIGQGTDTQYF	TGTGCCAGCAGCATCGGACAGGGGACAGATACGCAGTATTTT
many	-	TRBV20-1	TRBJ2-5	CSARDPNTQQETQYF	TGCAGTGCTAGAGATCCTAACACCCAACAAGAGACCCAGTACTTC
many	-	TRBV6-6	TRBJ2-1	CASSYSTSGEQFF	TGTGCCAGCAGTTACTCGACTAGTGGTGAGCAGTTCTTC
many	TRBD2	TRBV6-5	TRBJ2-7	CASSETSGGSYEQYF	TGTGCCAGCAGTGAGACTAGCGGGGGCTCCTACGAGCAGTACTTC
many	TRBD2	TRBV15	TRBJ2-3	CATATSERGTDTQYF	TGTGCCACCGCGACTAGCGAGAGAGGCACAGATACGCAGTATTTT
many	-	TRBV5-5	TRBJ2-2	CASSPELARERTGELFF	TGTGCCAGCAGCCCAGAACTAGCCCGGGAACGCACCGGGGAGCTGTTTTTT
many	-	TRBV12-3/TRBV12-4	TRBJ2-1	CASSFQRGHLNEQFF	TGTGCCAGCAGTTTCCAGCGGGGACACCTCAATGAGCAGTTCTTC
many	-	TRBV12-3/TRBV12-4	TRBJ1-5	CASSLNPAVLQHF	TGTGCCAGCAGTTTGAACCCGGCGGTGCTCCAGCATTTT
many	TRBD1	TRBV4-3	TRBJ2-7	CASSQGLTGGSYEQYF	TGCGCCAGCAGCCAAGGTCTGACAGGGGGCTCCTACGAGCAGTACTTC
many	-	TRBV5-1	TRBJ2-7	CASSAPGPSYEQYF	TGCGCCAGCAGCGCCCCGGGACCGTCCTACGAGCAGTACTTC
many	-	TRBV5-1	TRBJ1-2	CASSLRDGYTF	TGCGCCAGCAGCTTGAGGGATGGCTACACCTTC
-	TRBD2	TRBV20-1	TRBJ2-4	CSARGSLAGGAKNIQYF	TGCAGTGCTAGAGGTTCCCTAGCGGGAGGGGCCAAAAACATTCAGTACTTC
many	-	TRBV5-1	TRBJ1-6	CASSLGQGSNSPLHF	TGCGCCAGCAGCTTGGGGCAGGGGAGTAATTCACCCCTCCACTTT
many	-	TRBV5-1	TRBJ2-2	CASSFPTGEGTGELFF	TGCGCCAGCAGCTTTCCGACAGGGGAGGGAACCGGGGAGCTGTTTTTT
many	TRBD1	TRBV4-3	TRBJ1-3	CASSQDPGTVSGNTIYF	TGCGCCAGCAGCCAAGATCCTGGGACAGTTTCTGGAAACACCATATATTTT
many	TRBD2	TRBV5-6	TRBJ2-3	CASSLTGLAEWDTQYF	TGTGCCAGCAGCTTAACGGGACTAGCGGAGTGGGATACGCAGTATTTT
many	TRBD2	TRBV20-1	TRBJ2-1	CSARGTSGRGNEQFF	TGCAGTGCTAGAGGGACTAGCGGGAGGGGAAATGAGCAGTTCTTC
-	TRBD1	TRBV4-1	TRBJ2-7	CASSQFIGQGDEQYF	TGCGCCAGCAGCCAATTTATAGGACAGGGCGACGAGCAGTACTTC
many	-	TRBV4-3	TRBJ1-2	CASSQDGGNNYGYTF	TGCGCCAGCAGCCAAGACGGCGGAAATAACTATGGCTACACCTTC
many	-	TRBV12-3/TRBV12-4	TRBJ1-2	CASSLGVPPLNYGYTF	TGTGCCAGCAGTTTAGGGGTTCCCCCACTTAACTATGGCTACACCTTC
medium-sized	TRBD2	TRBV20-1	TRBJ2-5	CSARTSGREQETQYF	TGCAGTGCTCGGACTAGCGGGAGGGAACAAGAGACCCAGTACTTC
many	TRBD1	TRBV15	TRBJ1-4	CATSREDRGENEKLFF	TGTGCCACCAGCAGAGAAGACAGGGGGGAAAATGAAAAACTGTTTTTT
many	-	TRBV21-1	TRBJ2-7	CASSKAVPGTNSGYEQYF	TGTGCCAGCAGCAAAGCCGTACCCGGGACTAACTCGGGGTACGAGCAGTACTTC
many	-	TRBV5-6	TRBJ2-7	CASSFRYAEAPYEQYF	TGTGCCAGCAGCTTTCGCTACGCTGAAGCCCCCTACGAGCAGTACTTC
many	-	TRBV20-1	TRBJ1-1	CSARFESIKEAFF	TGCAGTGCTAGATTCGAGTCCATTAAAGAAGCTTTCTTT
many	-	TRBV30	TRBJ2-2	CAWSHGNGELFF	TGTGCCTGGAGTCATGGGAACGGGGAGCTGTTTTTT